A selection of T cell receptor beta chains follows, all from one sample in a study of long-term antiretroviral therapy in people with HIV. Profiling relied on immunoSEQ multiplex PCR, and the TCRdb table lists in-frame clones only, not all of them. The sample has tens of thousands of clones; approximately 91% are singletons. The sample in question was unsorted PBMCs, obtained 0.6 years after starting antiretroviral therapy. These receptors originate from a man aged 60 to 75 with HIV. Each CDR3 is given without its conserved first and last residue. Each record gives: J gene, V gene, clone size, CDR3 protein. Some rows mark clone size as missing; the rest say once, few, many or name a class of expanded clone.

>TRBJ2-7|TRBV19|NA
ASSIVSPAGVTYEQY
>TRBJ1-5|TRBV5-1|few
ASSLRDDQPQH
>TRBJ1-1|TRBV29-1|NA
SVGQGLTTEAF
>TRBJ1-2|TRBV11-1|NA
ASSHMSRYGYT
>TRBJ2-6|TRBV5-1|NA
ASSFWLAVNSGANVLT
>TRBJ2-5|TRBV29-1|NA
SVGETQY
>TRBJ1-3|TRBV9|NA
ASSVDGPVSGNTIY
>TRBJ2-5|TRBV11-2|NA
ATTVGFKTQY
>TRBJ2-1|TRBV2|NA
ASSRFGTSGGNEQF
>TRBJ2-1|TRBV15|NA
ATSRDPGANEQF
>TRBJ2-7|TRBV19|NA
ASSMGLAELYEQY
>TRBJ1-4|TRBV5-4|NA
ASSLQGAATNEKLF
>TRBJ1-1|TRBV7-2|NA
ASSLVYWRSEAF
>TRBJ2-4|TRBV7-8|NA
ASSPYVGVEAKNIQY
>TRBJ2-3|TRBV11-2|NA
ASSLHGLDTDTQY
>TRBJ2-6|TRBV27|NA
ASSRVSGGASGANVLT
>TRBJ2-3|TRBV29-1|NA
SVVTQRKNTQY
>TRBJ2-7|TRBV6-1|NA
ASSGTGNMYEQY
>TRBJ2-5|TRBV5-4|NA
ASSLGGAGQETQY
>TRBJ2-7|TRBV6-4|few
ASSDSGESAYEQY
>TRBJ2-7|TRBV5-1|NA
ASSLQAGSYEQY
>TRBJ1-4|TRBV4-1|few
ASSQAVATGMGEKLF
>TRBJ2-1|TRBV7-8|once
ASSIPPAGGPREQF
>TRBJ1-6|TRBV28|few
ASSYGGSSYNSPLH
>TRBJ2-5|TRBV9|NA
ASSVGLEQETQY
>TRBJ1-1|TRBV6-1|NA
ASSRRSEAF
>TRBJ1-2|TRBV28|NA
ASSPGGGQGANYGYT
>TRBJ2-7|TRBV7-3|few
ASSLAGAPGQLYEQY
>TRBJ2-5|TRBV7-2|NA
ASSLEVVADYQETQY
>TRBJ1-2|TRBV28|NA
ASSGQVGGYGYT
>TRBJ1-1|TRBV7-9|NA
ASSPNLYTEAF
>TRBJ2-7|TRBV7-9|NA
ASGGTDPITYEQY
>TRBJ2-5|TRBV5-1|NA
ASSEDSFQETQY
>TRBJ2-1|TRBV4-2|NA
ASSQALAGEGRVYNEQF
>TRBJ2-2|TRBV4-3|NA
ASSQVRSGELF
>TRBJ2-5|TRBV6-1|NA
ASSESARETQY
>TRBJ1-5|TRBV6-1|NA
ASSEAFGNQPQH
>TRBJ1-4|TRBV5-1|NA
ASSLILGGGLAEKLF
>TRBJ2-1|TRBV6-1|NA
ASSEAELVEHEV
>TRBJ2-7|TRBV4-1|NA
ASSPKTSGSRGEFYEQY
>TRBJ1-1|TRBV2|NA
ASSKGRMNTEAF
>TRBJ2-7|TRBV7-3|NA
ASSLGAWNEQY
>TRBJ2-7|TRBV27|NA
ASSVTTYYEQY
>TRBJ2-7|TRBV9|NA
ASSPGDSSYEQY
>TRBJ1-6|TRBV5-5|NA
ASSAMVGSRISPLH
>TRBJ2-1|TRBV7-3|NA
ASGNLAGVPNEQF
>TRBJ2-7|TRBV13|NA
ASSLAPPSGGLYEQY